This is a list of T cell receptor beta chains from one sample in a study of blood T cell repertoires in COVID-19. This table comes from immunoSEQ multiplex PCR, and its TCRdb copy is limited to in-frame clones, with some not included. The table lists over 130,000 clones, nearly 85% of them singletons, with about 4% in the top ten. The sample comprised PBMCs or T cells enriched from blood (not recorded which). Receptors were obtained from a man in his forties or fifties in a cohort exposed to, infected with or recovered from COVID-19 (not recorded which). Both conserved end residues are part of each CDR3. D genes are given only for firm matches. Where a row states a size, it is once, few, many or the class of an expanded clone; other rows omit it.

d_call,j_call,v_call,clone_size,cdr3_aa,cdr3_nt
TRBD1,TRBJ1-2,TRBV25-1,.,CASSESTGTAYGYTF,TGTGCCAGCAGTGAATCAACCGGGACAGCCTATGGCTACACCTTC
TRBD1,TRBJ2-1,TRBV5-1,.,CASSSQGASYNEQFF,TGCGCCAGCAGCTCTCAGGGGGCCTCCTACAATGAGCAGTTCTTC
TRBD1,TRBJ1-3,TRBV10-3,.,CAISAGTGGSGNTIYF,TGTGCCATCAGTGCCGGGACAGGGGGATCCGGAAACACCATATATTTT
TRBD1,TRBJ1-2,TRBV3-1/TRBV3-2,.,CASSTRQGGGYTF,TGTGCCAGCAGCACTCGACAGGGCGGTGGCTACACCTTC
TRBD1,TRBJ1-4,TRBV29-1,.,CSVEKGSGTANEKLFF,TGCAGCGTTGAGAAAGGTTCGGGGACAGCTAATGAAAAACTGTTTTTT
TRBD2,TRBJ2-5,TRBV7-9,once,CASSLGASGGTWQETQYF,TGTGCCAGCAGCTTAGGGGCTAGCGGGGGGACTTGGCAAGAGACCCAGTACTTC
TRBD1,TRBJ1-3,TRBV5-1,.,CASSEGQGPGNTIYF,TGCGCCAGCAGCGAGGGACAGGGTCCTGGAAACACCATATATTTT
TRBD1,TRBJ2-2,TRBV19,.,CASRWGQANTGELFF,TGTGCCAGTAGGTGGGGACAGGCTAACACCGGGGAGCTGTTTTTT
TRBD2,TRBJ2-7,TRBV19,.,CASSPTSGRISSYEQYF,TGTGCCAGTAGTCCAACTAGCGGGAGGATTTCCTCCTACGAGCAGTACTTC
TRBD2,TRBJ2-7,TRBV19,.,CASSARLAGAYEQYF,TGTGCCAGTAGTGCACGACTAGCGGGAGCCTACGAGCAGTACTTC
.,TRBJ2-1,TRBV30,.,CAWSYDGGNEQFF,TGTGCCTGGAGTTATGACGGCGGAAATGAGCAGTTCTTC
TRBD2,TRBJ2-7,TRBV28,.,CASTLPGGYEQYF,TGTGCCAGCACCCTCCCGGGGGGCTACGAGCAGTACTTC
TRBD2,TRBJ2-2,TRBV10-1,once,CASSGLAGTGELFF,TGCGCCAGCAGTGGACTAGCGGGGACCGGGGAGCTGTTTTTT
.,TRBJ1-1,TRBV5-1,.,CASSLVGRGTEAFF,TGCGCCAGCAGCTTGGTTGGGAGGGGGACTGAAGCTTTCTTT
TRBD2,TRBJ2-3,TRBV3-1/TRBV3-2,.,CASSHASGSPDTQYF,TGTGCCAGCAGCCATGCTAGCGGGAGTCCAGATACGCAGTATTTT
.,TRBJ2-2,TRBV19,.,CASSFAVGASGELFF,TGTGCCAGTTCCTTTGCCGTGGGGGCTTCCGGGGAGCTGTTTTTT
.,TRBJ2-3,TRBV7-2,.,CASSLSRDTQYF,TGTGCCAGCAGCTTATCTAGAGATACGCAGTATTTT
TRBD1,TRBJ2-1,TRBV6-5,.,CASMSTGGYNEQFF,TGTGCCAGCATGTCTACAGGGGGGTACAATGAGCAGTTCTTC
.,TRBJ1-1,TRBV3-1/TRBV3-2,.,CASSQVDHLGNSLGGRGTEAFF,TGTGCCAGCAGCCAAGTGGATCACTTGGGGAACTCCCTCGGAGGACGGGGCACTGAAGCTTTCTTT
.,TRBJ2-7,TRBV6-5,.,CASSPGENEQYF,TGTGCCAGCAGTCCAGGGGAGAACGAGCAGTACTTC